Listed here is a single T cell receptor (beta chain). TCRdb's copy holds only in-frame clones and misses some; the assay was immunoSEQ multiplex PCR. This sample carries approximately 300,000 clones, 89% of them seen once, and the ten largest clones take 4% to 6%. These data come from a study of blood T cell repertoires in COVID-19. Study-level information: Acute-phase and convalescent COVID-19 samples originated in the United States, Italy and Spain.

Germline V gene data show CDR1 as MNHEY and CDR2 as SVGAGI. The CDR3 has 14 residues. The V segment lost 6 bases and the J segment 2 bases; nucleotides outside the gene matches: 6. Adults between about 18 and 95 years of age took part from approximately 24 US areas. Clinical history reported by participants formed the basis on which cohorts were assigned. The receptor comes from a man in his fifties or sixties who had recovered from COVID-19. This sequence joins TRBV6-5 and TRBJ2-7; 8 nucleotides match TRBD2. Material: PBMCs or T cells enriched from blood (not recorded which). The chain's CDR3 is CASSPGGAPYEQYF. CDR3 nucleotides: TGTGCCAGCAGCCCGGGGGGGGCTCCCTACGAGCAGTACTTC.